This T cell receptor (beta chain) originates from a study of radiation and T cells in renal cell carcinoma. In the study overall: Nephrectomy followed 15 Gy stereotactic body radiation by 4 weeks. General study findings and limits: No pretreatment tumor biopsies were available for baseline clonotypes.

The protocol was immunoSEQ multiplex PCR, while the TCRdb copy is restricted to in-frame clones and leaves out a portion. The data show 150,000 to 160,000 clones, roughly 87% seen once. In regard to this clone: Antigen specificity is unknown.

Germline CDR1 reads SGHDT; CDR2 reads YYEEEE. The V end lost 1 base, the J end lost 9 bases, and 17 bases lay between the germline ends. The CDR3 has 15 residues. Specified time point: blood 2 weeks post-SBRT. This sample's treatment: 15 Gy SBRT to primary tumor, nephrectomy 4 weeks later. Radiation-treated patients gave blood at baseline, week 2 and week 4. The tumor was a clear cell renal cell carcinoma. The sample here was blood, taken from a patient whose treatment included radiotherapy and nephrectomy. This clonotype originated in a woman aged 45-59 years with renal cell carcinoma. V gene TRBV5-6 combines with J gene TRBJ1-5; D ambiguous. The CDR3 reads CASSLSVWGAMPQHF. The CDR3 nucleotides are TGTGCCAGCAGCTTGTCGGTATGGGGTGCGATGCCCCAGCATTTT.